This T cell receptor beta chain was sequenced for a study of shared clonotypes between healthy human individuals. Study in general: Each donor's CD8 memory used one plate, CD8 naive two, each CD4 subset three. Study findings and constraints: Only a few donors were included, so the genetic and exposure-history diversity represented was limited.

Donors included only healthy HIV-negative adults lacking recent acute infections or vaccinations. Germline CDR1 MNHEY, CDR2 SMNVEV (reference sequence). The CDR3 contains 17 residues. The germline V and J ends were trimmed by 0 bases and 2 bases, with 11 bases remaining between them. Remarks on this clone: Its antigen is not identified.

Original handling: Junction-only sequences without quality scores were provided by ImmunoSEQ, so filtering was different. Assay used: immunoSEQ multiplex PCR; TCRdb lists only in-frame clones, some missing. Clone size and V and J calls were adopted from that table, with D and trimming inferred from the DNA. The sample carries about 2.4 million clones, 93% recorded once. Sequenced input: naive CD4+ T cells from PBMCs. Subset described: CD45RA+ positively selected. This TCR was sampled from a young man in good health. Some clones in this sample may be carry-over from other donors' samples. The chain combines TRBV27 with TRBJ2-6; D might be TRBD1 or TRBD2, each matching 6 bases. The CDR3 DNA sequence: TGTGCCAGCAGTTTATCTTCCGGGGGCGCTGGGGCCAACGTCCTGACTTTC. As protein: CASSLSSGGAGANVLTF.